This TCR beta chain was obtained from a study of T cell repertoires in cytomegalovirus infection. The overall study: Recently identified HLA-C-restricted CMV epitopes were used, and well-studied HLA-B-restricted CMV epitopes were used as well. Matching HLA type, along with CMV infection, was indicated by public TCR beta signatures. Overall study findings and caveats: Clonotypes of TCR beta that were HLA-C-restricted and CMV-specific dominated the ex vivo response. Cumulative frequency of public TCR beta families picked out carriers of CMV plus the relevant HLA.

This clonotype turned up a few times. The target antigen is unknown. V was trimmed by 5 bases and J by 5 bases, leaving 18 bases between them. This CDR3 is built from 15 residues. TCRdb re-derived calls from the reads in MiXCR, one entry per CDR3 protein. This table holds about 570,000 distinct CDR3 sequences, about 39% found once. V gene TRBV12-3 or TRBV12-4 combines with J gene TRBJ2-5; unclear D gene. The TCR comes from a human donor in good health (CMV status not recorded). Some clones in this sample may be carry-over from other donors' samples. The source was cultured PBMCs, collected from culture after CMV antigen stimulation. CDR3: CASSNEDRAVETQYF. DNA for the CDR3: TGTGCCAGCAGTAATGAAGACCGGGCGGTGGAGACCCAGTACTTC.